The 30 T cell receptor beta chains below were found in one sample sequenced in a study of T cells in Graves' hyperthyroidism and ophthalmopathy. Authors of the study amplified TCR beta CDR3 regions from RNA transcripts. HTBI primers were used for first-round RT-PCR of the TCR CDR3. MiXCR, applied by TCRdb to the multiplex PCR reads, yields one record per CDR3 protein. The sample yields hundreds of thousands of distinct CDR3 sequences, 45% seen once. What was sequenced was peripheral blood or thyroid tissue (not recorded which). These receptors came from an adult man with Graves' disease, either hyperthyroidism or ophthalmopathy (not recorded which).

The chain uses TRBV24-1 and TRBJ1-1; 7 bases align to TRBD1. The CDR3 has 14 residues. The V gene end was trimmed by 10 bases and the J gene end by 2 bases; junction bases not matched to a gene: 9. CDR1 KGHDR and CDR2 SFDVKD come from the germline V gene. The CDR3 here is CATKTRQGNTEAFF. Written as DNA, the CDR3 is TGTGCCACGAAGACTAGACAGGGCAACACTGAAGCTTTCTTT.

The chain couples TRBV15 to TRBJ2-7, with 7 bases fitting TRBD1. Trimming took 4 bases from V and 0 from J; bases not matched to a gene: 3. The CDR3 sequence is 14 residues long. The germline CDR1 and CDR2 sequences are LNHNV and YYDKDF (reference sequence). CDR3 in amino acids: CATSTGTDSYEQYF. CDR3 bases: TGTGCCACCAGCACCGGGACAGACTCCTACGAGCAGTACTTC.

With respect to this clonotype: One base away lies a much larger clone, so this may be a sequencing read error. The conserved closing phenylalanine or tryptophan is absent in this CDR3, likely reflecting a read error. The chain is built from TRBV7-9 and TRBJ1-2, with 11 bases matching TRBD1. After removal of 5 bases from V and 5 bases from J, the junction contained 4 bases not matched to a gene. CDR3 size: 14 residues. Germline lookup yields CDR1 SEHNR and CDR2 FQNEAQ (reference sequence). CDR3 residues: CASSQDRGHYGYTL. In nucleotides, the CDR3 is TGTGCCAGCAGCCAGGACAGGGGGCATTATGGCTACACCTTA.

Ten or more counts support this clonotype. The chain carries TRBV29-1 and TRBJ2-7; 8 bases match TRBD1. The CDR3 is made up of 12 amino acids. The trim removed 4 bases at V and 6 bases at J, leaving 5 bases unmatched. CDR1 SQVTM and CDR2 ANQGSEA come from the germline V gene. This chain's CDR3 is CSVGPGGAEQYF. CDR3 coding DNA: TGCAGCGTTGGGCCAGGGGGCGCCGAGCAGTACTTC.

The V call is TRBV7-2, the J call TRBJ2-7, with 10 bases lining up with TRBD1. This CDR3 has 16 amino acids. The germline V gene encodes CDR1 SGHTA and CDR2 FQGNSA. V shed 5 bases, J shed 5 bases, and the junction held 12 bases outside the gene matches. CDR3 protein: CASSEIGQGVVDEQYF. The CDR3 region has the DNA TGTGCCAGCAGCGAAATAGGACAGGGGGTTGTAGACGAGCAGTACTTC.

The genes are TRBV6-2 or TRBV6-3 and TRBJ1-1; D unclear. CDR3 length: 14 residues. In germline, CDR1 is MNHEY, CDR2 SVGEGT. The V and J ends lost 6 bases and 1 base respectively, with 12 bases between them. As DNA, the CDR3 is TGTGCCAGCAGCTCGGGGATCTGGAACACTGAAGCTTTCTTT. The encoded protein is CASSSGIWNTEAFF.

This clonotype was seen at least ten times. This chain's CDR3 is CSAETGTDYGYTF. The DNA for the CDR3 is TGCAGCGCCGAAACCGGGACCGATTATGGCTACACCTTC. The gene calls are TRBV29-1 and TRBJ1-2; D possibly corresponds to TRBD1 (5 bases). Trimming shortened V by 7 bases and J by 5 bases, and 17 bases separated the two germline ends. The CDR3 runs to 13 residues. In germline, CDR1 is SQVTM, CDR2 ANQGSEA. The variable domain in full, with the rest retrieved from reference TRBV29-1 and TRBJ1-2, is SAVISQKPSRDICQRGTSLTIQCQVDSQVTMMFWYRQQPGQSLTLIATANQGSEATYESGFVIDKFPISRPNLTFSTLTVSNMSPEDSSIYLCSAETGTDYGYTFGSGTRLTVV.

The rearrangement links TRBV20-1 to TRBJ2-7; 9 nucleotides line up with TRBD2. V lost 0 bases, J lost 3 bases, and 3 bases stayed unmatched. The germline V gene has CDR1 DFQATT and CDR2 SNEGSKA (reference sequence). The CDR3 totals 14 residues. The CDR3 nucleotides are TGCAGTGCTAGAGATCTGACTAGCGGCTACGAGCAGTACTTC. Translated, it gives CSARDLTSGYEQYF.

The rearrangement links TRBV7-6 to TRBJ2-5; TRBD2 agrees at 9 bases. Germline values: CDR1 SGHVS, CDR2 FNYEAQ. V lost 3 bases to trimming and J lost 5 bases; unmatched junction nucleotides: 16. CDR3 size: 18 residues. CDR3: CASSFDIRGGRAMETQYF. The DNA of the CDR3 is TGTGCCAGCAGCTTTGATATCAGGGGCGGGAGGGCCATGGAGACCCAGTACTTC.

A remark on this clonotype: A much larger clonotype is one base distant, so this may be a read error. The chain combines TRBV19 with TRBJ1-5, with D uncertain. Germline values: CDR1 LNHDA, CDR2 SQIVND (reference sequence). The CDR3 length is 14 residues. V lost 10 bases to trimming and J lost 6 bases, with 19 bases between them. Written as DNA, the CDR3 is TGTGCCATCATGACGGAGGGTGACGGTCAGCCCCAGCATTTT. It is translated as CAIMTEGDGQPQHF.

The gene calls are TRBV7-2 and TRBJ1-4; a weak D match, TRBD1 (6 bases). CDR1 SGHTA and CDR2 FQGNSA come from the germline V gene. Trimming took 1 base from V and 16 from J, leaving 28 bases between them. The CDR3 consists of 17 residues. CDR3 coding DNA: TGTGCCAGCAGCTTAGTCGGGGGCCAACACCGGGGAGGAGAGAAGTTTTTT. Amino acids: CASSLVGGQHRGGEKFF.

This clonotype was counted many times. This sequence joins TRBV15 and TRBJ1-3; D possibly corresponds to TRBD1 (5 bases). Looked up from germline, CDR1 is LNHNV and CDR2 is YYDKDF (reference sequence). The CDR3 length is 15 residues. V was shortened by 0 bases and J by 4 bases, with 10 bases between the two germline ends. DNA for the CDR3: TGTGCCACCAGCAGAGATCGGGGGAGGGGAAACACCATATATTTT. It yields the protein CATSRDRGRGNTIYF.

Points on this clonotype: The junction departs from germline at one end; a sequencing error may be responsible. The genes are TRBV7-8 and TRBJ2-5, with 9 nucleotides matching TRBD1. Germline loops: CDR1 SGHVS, CDR2 FQNEAQ. The CDR3 is 15 residues long. As DNA, the CDR3 is TGTGCCGGCAGCTTAGAAGGGACAGGGTTAGAGACCCAGTACTTC. It yields the protein CAGSLEGTGLETQYF.

The rearrangement uses TRBV20-1 and TRBJ2-6; 8 positions match TRBD2. Trimming removed 3 bases from V and 0 bases from J; junction bases left unmatched: 4. The CDR3 extends over 16 amino acids. Germline values: CDR1 DFQATT, CDR2 SNEGSKA (reference sequence). CDR3 residues: CSASPSGFSGANVLTF. Here the CDR3 DNA reads TGCAGTGCTAGTCCTAGCGGGTTCTCTGGGGCCAACGTCCTGACTTTC.

By sample share, this clonotype is medium-sized. The J gene is TRBJ1-2, the V gene TRBV29-1; D gene unclear. The germline CDR1 and CDR2 sequences are SQVTM and ANQGSEA. V was clipped by 6 bases and J by 4 bases, with 12 bases between them. This CDR3 is built from 12 residues. The CDR3: CSVGSLTYGYTF. The CDR3 nucleotides read TGCAGCGTCGGGTCCCTTACCTATGGCTACACCTTC.

This clonotype was counted at least ten times. The chain joins TRBV29-1 to TRBJ2-2; 10 bases are a match to TRBD2. The CDR3 runs 15 residues. Germline V gene sequence: CDR1 SQVTM, CDR2 ANQGSEA. Germline trimming cut 7 bases from V and 0 bases from J; bases unmatched to any gene: 5. CDR3 DNA sequence: TGCAGCGCCCGGACTAGCGGAGCGAACACCGGGGAGCTGTTTTTT. This translates into CSARTSGANTGELFF.

V is TRBV9 and J is TRBJ1-6; the D gene is possibly TRBD1 (5 bases). V lost 0 bases and J 8 bases, leaving 18 bases between the germline ends. CDR1 is SGDLS and CDR2 is YYNGEE in the germline V gene. The CDR3 has 17 amino acids. CDR3 sequence (DNA): TGTGCCAGCAGCGTAGGATGGAGGGGCAGAAGTTATTCACCCCTCCACTTT. This sequence encodes CASSVGWRGRSYSPLHF.

This clonotype was observed at least ten times. The V and J genes are TRBV10-3 and TRBJ2-7, with D unresolved. Trimming left V 11 bases short and J 6 bases short, with 8 bases between. This CDR3 has 9 residues. The germline CDR1 and CDR2 sequences are ENHRY and SYGVKD. The CDR3 sequence: CALNIEQYF. DNA of the CDR3: TGTGCCCTGAATATCGAGCAGTACTTC.

This clonotype has only a few counts. DNA for the CDR3: TGTGCCAGCAGCTTGGAAGGGGAGCCTGAAAAACTGTTTTTT. This codes for CASSLEGEPEKLFF. J is TRBJ1-4 and V is TRBV5-8; TRBD1 is a possible D gene (5 bases). The V gene lost 0 bases and the J gene lost 7 bases, with 10 bases spanning the gap. The germline V gene has CDR1 SGHTS and CDR2 YDEGEE. The CDR3 covers 14 residues.

This clonotype was seen only a few times. CDR3 nucleotides: TGTGCCAGCAGCTTAGGGGCTACCAACAGAAATCAGCCCCAGCATTTT. It is translated as CASSLGATNRNQPQHF. This chain uses TRBV7-9 with TRBJ1-5; no definite D call. Per the germline V gene, CDR1 is SEHNR and CDR2 is FQNEAQ (reference sequence). This CDR3 has 16 amino acids. V dropped 1 base and J dropped 4 bases, with 14 bases sitting between them.

A few counts support this clonotype. The chain has TRBV2 and TRBJ1-5; 8 nucleotides align to TRBD1. The germline V gene encodes CDR1 SNHLY and CDR2 FYNNEI. This CDR3 spans 16 amino acids. V gave up 4 bases and J gave up 4 bases; unmatched junction bases: 9. The CDR3 nucleotides are TGTGCCAGCAGTGGAGGACAGGGAAAAGGGAATCAGCCCCAGCATTTT. Protein product: CASSGGQGKGNQPQHF.

The chain uses TRBV2 and TRBJ2-7, with a possible D match to TRBD1 (9 bases). In germline, CDR1 is SNHLY, CDR2 FYNNEI. Trimming stripped 7 bases from V and 4 bases from J, with 20 bases between. The length of the CDR3 is 15 residues. In DNA, the CDR3 is TGTGCCAGCAAAAGCGGGGGACAGGGCGGTTACGAGCAGTACTTC. Its translation is CASKSGGQGGYEQYF.

This chain connects TRBV20-1 to TRBJ1-2; TRBD1 matches at 8 bases. The V and J ends lost 3 bases and 7 bases, in that order; junction bases with no gene match: 10. The CDR3 length is 14 residues. Germline V lookup: CDR1 DFQATT, CDR2 SNEGSKA (reference sequence). CDR3 in DNA: TGCAGTGCTAGTCCCGGACAGGGAACGGCTGGCTACACCTTC. Protein: CSASPGQGTAGYTF.

The V and J genes are TRBV19 and TRBJ1-2; D ambiguous. The CDR3 runs to 14 residues. Germline V CDR1 and CDR2: LNHDA, SQIVND (reference sequence). Trimming took off 5 bases at V and 2 bases at J, with 12 bases between the two ends. CDR3 region: CASSVKDGNYGYTF. Here the CDR3 DNA reads TGTGCCAGTAGTGTAAAGGACGGAAACTATGGCTACACCTTC.

This clonotype was seen repeatedly, ten times or more. J is TRBJ1-1 and V is TRBV24-1; D possibly corresponds to TRBD1 (5 bases). There are 14 residues in the CDR3. The V end lost 4 bases, the J end lost 6 bases, and 14 bases lay between the germline ends. Germline V lookup: CDR1 KGHDR, CDR2 SFDVKD. The CDR3 loop reads CATSDSTRGAEAFF. CDR3 DNA: TGTGCCACCAGTGACAGTACAAGGGGAGCTGAAGCTTTCTTT.

This clonotype has at least ten counts. This sequence joins TRBV5-1 and TRBJ1-3; 7 bases are a match to TRBD1. CDR3 length equals 16 residues. Germline V gene sequence: CDR1 SGHRS, CDR2 YFSETQ. Trimming at V came to 3 bases and at J to 2 bases, leaving 8 bases not matched to a gene. The CDR3 nucleotides read TGCGCCAGCAGCTCGGCACCGGACAGGACTGGAAACACCATATATTTT. Amino acid sequence: CASSSAPDRTGNTIYF.

This clonotype came up a few times. The V call is TRBV12-5, the J call TRBJ2-5, with 11 bases lining up with TRBD2. Germline V gives CDR1 LGHNT, CDR2 FRNRAP. V was clipped by 7 bases and J by 5 bases; unmatched bases: 6. This CDR3 is 14 amino acids long. Here the CDR3 reads CASALAGGTETQYF. CDR3 nucleotide sequence: TGTGCTAGTGCCCTAGCGGGGGGCACGGAGACCCAGTACTTC.

The chain links TRBV29-1 to TRBJ1-2; 7 positions match TRBD1. The V gene end was trimmed by 8 bases and the J gene end by 7 bases; junction bases not matched to a gene: 10. The CDR3 has 12 residues. Germline V gene lookup returns CDR1 SQVTM and CDR2 ANQGSEA. DNA of the CDR3: TGCAGCTTGGAGGCGACAGGGCTTGGCTACACCTTC. It specifies CSLEATGLGYTF.

The chain joins TRBV29-1 to TRBJ1-4; the match to TRBD1 covers 7 bases. This CDR3 contains 13 residues. J gave up 3 bases and V 8 bases, and 6 bases lay outside the gene matches. In germline, CDR1 is SQVTM, CDR2 ANQGSEA. CDR3 sequence: CSPRQGANEKLFF. CDR3 DNA sequence: TGCAGCCCCCGACAGGGTGCTAATGAAAAACTGTTTTTT.

V is TRBV5-1 and J is TRBJ1-1; D is unclear. CDR1 is SGHRS, CDR2 YFSETQ, per germline. This CDR3 is built from 14 residues. V was clipped by 2 bases and J by 8 bases, with 16 bases between them. The CDR3 here is CASSLGDTGSEAFF. The CDR3 DNA sequence: TGCGCCAGCAGCTTAGGCGACACGGGATCAGAAGCTTTCTTT.